The 12 T cell receptor beta chains reported below all come from one sample, sequenced in a study of blood T cell repertoires in COVID-19. Method: immunoSEQ multiplex PCR; TCRdb's copy keeps in-frame clones and lacks some. The repertoire holds 80,000 to 95,000 clones, with about four fifths as singletons. Sequenced material: peripheral blood. Every receptor here comes from a man at least 80 years old with acute or convalescent COVID-19.

V gene TRBV19 combines with J gene TRBJ2-1; no definite D call. V lost 5 bases and J lost 6, with 14 bases in between. Looked up from germline, CDR1 is LNHDA and CDR2 is SQIVND (reference sequence). The CDR3 runs to 14 residues. The DNA for the CDR3 is TGTGCCAGTAGTCGCCCAGGCGATGTCAATGAGCAGTTCTTC. It translates to CASSRPGDVNEQFF. Looking up the rest from reference TRBV19 and TRBJ2-1 gives the full variable domain: DGGITQSPKYLFRKEGQNVTLSCEQNLNHDAMYWYRQDPGQGLRLIYYSQIVNDFQKGDIAEGYSVSREKKESFPLTVTSAQKNPTAFYLCASSRPGDVNEQFFGPGTRLTVL.

J is TRBJ1-4 and V is TRBV5-1, with a tentative D call TRBD1 (6 bases). Germline CDR1 is SGHRS and CDR2 is YFSETQ. The CDR3 runs 16 residues. Trimming removed 3 bases from V and 4 bases from J, with 16 bases in between. The CDR3 region is CASSSMAGANNEKLFF. The DNA of the CDR3 is TGCGCCAGCAGCTCAATGGCAGGGGCAAATAATGAAAAACTGTTTTTT.

The gene calls are TRBV7-3 and TRBJ1-1; unclear D gene. This CDR3 region has 14 residues. Germline-derived CDR1 and CDR2 are SGHTA and FQGTGA. The V end lost 2 bases, the J end lost 1 base, and 8 bases lay between the germline ends. The CDR3 nucleotides are TGTGCCAGCAGCTTATATGGAGAGAACACTGAAGCTTTCTTT. Protein product: CASSLYGENTEAFF.

The chain uses TRBV28 and TRBJ1-2; a weak D match, TRBD1 (6 bases). The ends were cut back, 7 bases at V and 4 bases at J, with 13 bases in the middle. CDR3 length equals 13 residues. The V gene's germline CDR1 is MDHEN and CDR2 SYDVKM. This CDR3 is CASIADRIYGYTF. CDR3 sequence (DNA): TGTGCCAGCATTGCCGACAGGATCTATGGCTACACCTTC.

The V call is TRBV29-1, the J call TRBJ2-6; D perhaps matches TRBD1 (6 bases). Looked up from germline, CDR1 is SQVTM and CDR2 is ANQGSEA. CDR3 length equals 13 residues. The V end was cut by 4 bases, the J end by 4 bases, with 8 bases between. The CDR3 region has the DNA TGCAGCGTTGGGACAGTCGGGGCCAACGTCCTGACTTTC. The encoded protein is CSVGTVGANVLTF. The full variable domain, completed using reference TRBV29-1 and TRBJ2-6, is SAVISQKPSRDICQRGTSLTIQCQVDSQVTMMFWYRQQPGQSLTLIATANQGSEATYESGFVIDKFPISRPNLTFSTLTVSNMSPEDSSIYLCSVGTVGANVLTFGAGSRLTVL.

As regards this clone: The same CDR3 also results from other DNA sequences found in this sample. The V call is TRBV5-5, the J call TRBJ2-7; 9 positions match TRBD1. The J segment lost 4 bases and the V segment lost 0 bases, leaving 5 bases of the junction unmatched. Germline lookup yields CDR1 SGHKS and CDR2 YYEKEE (reference sequence). The length of the CDR3 is 15 residues. The CDR3 reads CASSLEGQGLYEQYF. In DNA, the CDR3 is TGTGCCAGCAGCTTGGAAGGACAGGGGTTGTACGAGCAGTACTTC.

The V and J genes are TRBV24-1 and TRBJ2-5; TRBD2 matches 8 bases. CDR1 is KGHDR, CDR2 SFDVKD, per germline. Unmatched junction bases numbered 2, after V lost 2 bases and J lost 4 bases. CDR3 size: 14 residues. The CDR3 is CATSDSLAGETQYF. The CDR3 DNA follows: TGTGCCACCAGTGATTCGCTAGCGGGAGAGACCCAGTACTTC.

The V call is TRBV6-2 or TRBV6-3, the J call TRBJ2-2; D not certain. Between the trimmed V and J ends, which lost 5 bases and 2 bases, there was a span of 9 bases. This CDR3 is 14 amino acids long. Germline V lookup: CDR1 MNHEY, CDR2 SVGEGT. The CDR3, as DNA: TGTGCCAGCAGTCCGAGTATTAACACCGGGGAGCTGTTTTTT. Its translation is CASSPSINTGELFF.

The chain combines TRBV4-2 with TRBJ1-2; TRBD1 is a possible D gene (5 bases). CDR3 length equals 14 residues. The germline gives CDR1 LGHNA, CDR2 YNFKEQ. Trimming took off 0 bases at V and 2 bases at J, with 7 bases between the two ends. Here the CDR3 reads CASSQEDINYGYTF. The CDR3 nucleotides are TGTGCCAGCAGCCAAGAGGACATAAACTATGGCTACACCTTC.

This chain uses TRBV4-2 with TRBJ2-7; 13 bases align to TRBD2. The CDR3 is made up of 17 amino acids. V lost 2 bases and J lost 2; bases outside the gene matches: 6. Germline CDR1 is LGHNA and CDR2 is YNFKEQ. The CDR3 reads CASSQLPGTSGTYEQYF. CDR3 nucleotide sequence: TGTGCCAGCAGCCAACTCCCCGGGACTAGCGGGACCTACGAGCAGTACTTC.

The rearrangement uses TRBV27 and TRBJ2-1; 11 bases align to TRBD1. V shed 6 bases, J shed 6 bases, and the junction held 7 bases outside the gene matches. The CDR3 is made up of 15 amino acids. Germline CDR1 MNHEY, CDR2 SMNVEV (reference sequence). CDR3 protein: CASRSGTGGFNEQFF. The DNA for the CDR3 is TGTGCCAGCAGATCCGGGACAGGGGGTTTCAATGAGCAGTTCTTC.

V gene TRBV5-1 combines with J gene TRBJ2-3, with TRBD2 identical over 9 bases. Trimming took 0 bases from V and 6 from J; bases not matched to a gene: 5. The germline CDR1 and CDR2 sequences are SGHRS and YFSETQ. This CDR3 comprises 15 residues. This chain's CDR3 is CASSLVAGASDTQYF. Here the CDR3 DNA reads TGCGCCAGCAGCTTGGTAGCGGGGGCCAGTGATACGCAGTATTTT.